This entry is about one TCR beta chain. Its target is unknown. This record belongs to a study of vaccination and CD4 T cells after COVID-19. Treatment here: approximately 9-day PBMC culture with coronavirus spike peptide pools or control peptides (ViraFEST assay). Germline CDR1 MNHEY, CDR2 SVGEGT. The CDR3 is 13 amino acids. The germline V and J ends were trimmed by 6 bases and 1 base, with 9 bases remaining between them. Oncomine TCR Beta short-read sequencing was applied to DNA from cultured CD4+ T cells. Genomic DNA was taken out of cultured CD4+ T cells by extraction. TCRdb ran MiXCR on the PCR reads and lists one entry per CDR3 protein. The sample shows nearly 25,000 distinct CDR3 sequences, about 56% of them seen only once.

This receptor was taken from a human donor who had recovered from COVID-19. J is TRBJ1-1 and V is TRBV6-2 or TRBV6-3; tentatively, D is TRBD1 (6 bases). The sample was CD4+ T cells from blood, cultured in vitro. CDR3 sequence (DNA): TGTGCCAGCAGGACCAGGGGGAACACTGAAGCTTTCTTT. Encoded protein: CASRTRGNTEAFF.